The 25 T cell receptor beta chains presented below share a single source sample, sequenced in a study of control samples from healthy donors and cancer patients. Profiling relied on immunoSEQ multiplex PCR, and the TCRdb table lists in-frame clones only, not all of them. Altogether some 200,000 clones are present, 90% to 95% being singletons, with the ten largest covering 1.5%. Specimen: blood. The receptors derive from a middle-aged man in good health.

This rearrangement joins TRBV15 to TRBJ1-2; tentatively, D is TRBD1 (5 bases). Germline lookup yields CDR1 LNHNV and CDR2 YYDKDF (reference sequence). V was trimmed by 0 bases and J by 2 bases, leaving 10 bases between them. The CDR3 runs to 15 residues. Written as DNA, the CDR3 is TGTGCCACCAGCAGAGACGTCCGGGACAACTATGGCTACACCTTC. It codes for CATSRDVRDNYGYTF. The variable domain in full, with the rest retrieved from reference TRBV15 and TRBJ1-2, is DAMVIQNPRYQVTQFGKPVTLSCSQTLNHNVMYWYQQKSSQAPKLLFHYYDKDFNNEADTPDNFQSRRPNTSFCFLDIRSPGLGDTAMYLCATSRDVRDNYGYTFGSGTRLTVV.

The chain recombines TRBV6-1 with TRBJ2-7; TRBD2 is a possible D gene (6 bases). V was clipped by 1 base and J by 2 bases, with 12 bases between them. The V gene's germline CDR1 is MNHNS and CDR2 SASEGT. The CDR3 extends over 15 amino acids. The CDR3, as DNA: TGTGCCAGCAGTGAAGAAGGGACTGTCGCCTACGAGCAGTACGTC. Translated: CASSEEGTVAYEQYV.

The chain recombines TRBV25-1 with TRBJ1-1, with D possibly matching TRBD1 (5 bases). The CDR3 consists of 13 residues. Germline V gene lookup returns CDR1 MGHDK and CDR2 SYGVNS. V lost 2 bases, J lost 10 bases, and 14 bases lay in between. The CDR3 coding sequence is TGTGCCAGCAGTGAACCCCGGGGGGTAGGAGCTTTCTTT. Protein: CASSEPRGVGAFF.

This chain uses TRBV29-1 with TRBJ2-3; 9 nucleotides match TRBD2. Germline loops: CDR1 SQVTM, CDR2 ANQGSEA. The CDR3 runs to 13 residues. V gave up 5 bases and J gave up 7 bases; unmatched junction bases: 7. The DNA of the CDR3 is TGCAGCGTTCAGGCGGGGGGGCCGAATACGCAGTATTTT. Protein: CSVQAGGPNTQYF.

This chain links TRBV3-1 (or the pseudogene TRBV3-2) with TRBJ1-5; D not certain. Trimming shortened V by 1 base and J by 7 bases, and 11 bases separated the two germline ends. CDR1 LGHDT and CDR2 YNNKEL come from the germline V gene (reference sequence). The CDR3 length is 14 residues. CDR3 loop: CASSQGVGWQPQHF. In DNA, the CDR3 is TGTGCCAGCAGCCAAGGGGTCGGGTGGCAGCCCCAGCATTTT.

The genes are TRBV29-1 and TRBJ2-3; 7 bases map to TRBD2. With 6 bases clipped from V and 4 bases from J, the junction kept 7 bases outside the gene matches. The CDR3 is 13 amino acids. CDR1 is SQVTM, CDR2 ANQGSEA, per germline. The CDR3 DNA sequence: TGCAGCGTCTTGAAGGGGAGGGCAGATACGCAGTATTTT. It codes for CSVLKGRADTQYF.

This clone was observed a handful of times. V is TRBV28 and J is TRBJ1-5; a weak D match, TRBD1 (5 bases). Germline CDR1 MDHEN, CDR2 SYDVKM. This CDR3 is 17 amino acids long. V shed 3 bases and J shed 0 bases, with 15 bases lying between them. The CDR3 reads CASSLAQGGNSNQPQHF. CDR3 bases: TGTGCCAGCAGTTTGGCGCAGGGCGGCAATAGCAATCAGCCCCAGCATTTT.

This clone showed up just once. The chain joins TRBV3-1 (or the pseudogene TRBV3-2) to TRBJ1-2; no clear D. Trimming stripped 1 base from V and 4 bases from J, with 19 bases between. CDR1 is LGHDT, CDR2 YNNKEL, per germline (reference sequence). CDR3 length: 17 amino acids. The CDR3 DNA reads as TGTGCCAGCAGCCAAGTGCAAGGGATAGATCCTCTCTATGGCTACACCTTC. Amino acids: CASSQVQGIDPLYGYTF.

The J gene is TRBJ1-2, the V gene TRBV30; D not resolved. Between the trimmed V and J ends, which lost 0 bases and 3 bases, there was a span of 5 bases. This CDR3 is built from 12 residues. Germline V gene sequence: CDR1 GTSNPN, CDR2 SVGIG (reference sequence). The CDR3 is CAWSVQDYGYTF. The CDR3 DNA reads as TGTGCCTGGAGTGTACAAGACTATGGCTACACCTTC.

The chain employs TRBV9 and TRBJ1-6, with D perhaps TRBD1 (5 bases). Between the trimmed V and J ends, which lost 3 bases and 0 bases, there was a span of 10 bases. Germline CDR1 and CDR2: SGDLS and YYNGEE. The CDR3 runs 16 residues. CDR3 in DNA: TGTGCCAGCAGCGAAGCAGGGTTCTCCTATAATTCACCCCTCCACTTT. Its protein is CASSEAGFSYNSPLHF. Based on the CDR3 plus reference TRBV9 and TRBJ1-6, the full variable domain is DSGVTQTPKHLITATGQRVTLRCSPRSGDLSVYWYQQSLDQGLQFLIQYYNGEERAKGNILERFSAQQFPDLHSELNLSSLELGDSALYFCASSEAGFSYNSPLHFGNGTRLTVT.

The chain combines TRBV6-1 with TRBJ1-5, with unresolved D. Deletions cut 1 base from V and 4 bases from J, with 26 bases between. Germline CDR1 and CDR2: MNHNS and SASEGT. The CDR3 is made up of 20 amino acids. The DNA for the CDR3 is TGTGCCAGCAGTGAAGTTGCATTGGGAACCTTACCGGGAGAAAATCAGCCCCAGCATTTT. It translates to CASSEVALGTLPGENQPQHF.

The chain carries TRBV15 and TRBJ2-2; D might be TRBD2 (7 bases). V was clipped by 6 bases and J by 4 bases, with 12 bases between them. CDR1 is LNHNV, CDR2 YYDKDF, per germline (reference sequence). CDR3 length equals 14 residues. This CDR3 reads CATRREGGTGELFF. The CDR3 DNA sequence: TGTGCCACCAGGAGGGAGGGGGGCACCGGGGAGCTGTTTTTT.

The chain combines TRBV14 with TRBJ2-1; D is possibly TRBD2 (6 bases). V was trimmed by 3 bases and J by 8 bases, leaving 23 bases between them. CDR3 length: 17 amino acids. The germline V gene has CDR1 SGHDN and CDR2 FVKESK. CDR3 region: CASSQMEGGLPGHEQFF. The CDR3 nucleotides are TGTGCCAGCAGCCAGATGGAAGGAGGGCTTCCAGGCCATGAGCAGTTCTTC. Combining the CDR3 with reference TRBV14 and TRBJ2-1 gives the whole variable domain EAGVTQFPSHSVIEKGQTVTLRCDPISGHDNLYWYRRVMGKEIKFLLHFVKESKQDESGMPNNRFLAERTGGTYSTLKVQPAELEDSGVYFCASSQMEGGLPGHEQFFGPGTRLTVL.

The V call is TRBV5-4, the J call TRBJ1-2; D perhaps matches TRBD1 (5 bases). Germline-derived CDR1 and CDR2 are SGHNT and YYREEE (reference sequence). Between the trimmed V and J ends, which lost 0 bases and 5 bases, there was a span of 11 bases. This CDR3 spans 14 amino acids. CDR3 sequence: CASSLVGAMYGYTF. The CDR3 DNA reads TGTGCCAGCAGCTTGGTAGGGGCGATGTATGGCTACACCTTC.

In DNA, the CDR3 is TGTGCCAGCAGTGCGTCCAAGGAATACTTC. Encoded protein: CASSASKEYF. This rearrangement joins TRBV2 to TRBJ2-5; D unresolved. V dropped 4 bases and J dropped 14 bases, with 11 bases sitting between them. Germline-derived CDR1 and CDR2 are SNHLY and FYNNEI. This CDR3 comprises 10 residues.

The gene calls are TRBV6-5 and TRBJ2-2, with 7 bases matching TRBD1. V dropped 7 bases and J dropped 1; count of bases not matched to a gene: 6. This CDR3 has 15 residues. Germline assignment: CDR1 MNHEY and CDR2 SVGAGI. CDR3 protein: CASTVTGQNTGELFF. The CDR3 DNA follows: TGTGCCAGCACCGTGACAGGGCAGAACACCGGGGAGCTGTTTTTT.

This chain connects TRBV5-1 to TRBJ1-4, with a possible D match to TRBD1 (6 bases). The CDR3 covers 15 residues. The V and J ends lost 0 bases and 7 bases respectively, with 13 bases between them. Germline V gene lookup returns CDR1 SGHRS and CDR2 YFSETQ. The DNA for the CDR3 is TGCGCCAGCAGCTTGGAGCGGGGGGCGGGTGAAAAACTGTTTTTT. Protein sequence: CASSLERGAGEKLFF. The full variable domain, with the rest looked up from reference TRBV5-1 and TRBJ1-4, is KAGVTQTPRYLIKTRGQQVTLSCSPISGHRSVSWYQQTPGQGLQFLFEYFSETQRNKGNFPGRFSGRQFSNSRSEMNVSTLELGDSALYLCASSLERGAGEKLFFGSGTQLSVL.

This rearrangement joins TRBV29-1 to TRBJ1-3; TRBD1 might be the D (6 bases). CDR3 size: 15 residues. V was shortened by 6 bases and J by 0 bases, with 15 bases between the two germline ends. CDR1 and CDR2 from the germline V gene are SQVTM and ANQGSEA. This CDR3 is CSVHTWGLSGNTIYF. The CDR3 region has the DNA TGCAGCGTCCACACGTGGGGGCTCTCTGGAAACACCATATATTTT.

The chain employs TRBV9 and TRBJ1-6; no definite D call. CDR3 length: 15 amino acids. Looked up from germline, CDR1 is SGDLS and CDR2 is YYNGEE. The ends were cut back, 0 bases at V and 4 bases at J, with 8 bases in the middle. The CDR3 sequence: CASSVESRYNSPLHF. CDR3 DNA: TGTGCCAGCAGCGTAGAATCTCGGTATAATTCACCCCTCCACTTT.

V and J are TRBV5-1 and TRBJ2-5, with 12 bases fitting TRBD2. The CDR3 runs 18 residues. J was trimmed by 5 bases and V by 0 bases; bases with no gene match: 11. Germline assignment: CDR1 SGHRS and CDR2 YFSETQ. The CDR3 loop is CASSLVLAGGPGLETQYF. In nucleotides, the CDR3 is TGCGCCAGCAGCTTGGTACTAGCGGGGGGCCCCGGGTTGGAGACCCAGTACTTC.

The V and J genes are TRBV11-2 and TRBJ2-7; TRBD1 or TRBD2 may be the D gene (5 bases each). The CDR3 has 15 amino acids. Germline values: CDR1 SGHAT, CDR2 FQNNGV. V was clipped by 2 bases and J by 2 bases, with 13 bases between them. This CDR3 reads CASSLNPGTPYEQYF. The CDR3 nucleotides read TGTGCCAGCAGCTTAAACCCCGGGACCCCCTACGAGCAGTACTTC. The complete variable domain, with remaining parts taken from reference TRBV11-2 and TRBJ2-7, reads EAGVAQSPRYKIIEKRQSVAFWCNPISGHATLYWYQQILGQGPKLLIQFQNNGVVDDSQLPKDRFSAERLKGVDSTLKIQPAKLEDSAVYLCASSLNPGTPYEQYFGPGTRLTVT.

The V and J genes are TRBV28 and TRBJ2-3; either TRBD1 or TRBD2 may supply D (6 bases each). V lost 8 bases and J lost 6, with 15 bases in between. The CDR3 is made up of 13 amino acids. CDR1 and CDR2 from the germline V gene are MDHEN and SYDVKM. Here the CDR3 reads CASLRGVGDTQYF. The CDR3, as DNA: TGTGCCAGCCTTAGGGGGGTAGGTGATACGCAGTATTTT.

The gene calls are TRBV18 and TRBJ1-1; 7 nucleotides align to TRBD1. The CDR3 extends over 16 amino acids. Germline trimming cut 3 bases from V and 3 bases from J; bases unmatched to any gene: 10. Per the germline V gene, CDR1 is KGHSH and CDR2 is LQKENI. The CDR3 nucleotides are TGTGCCAGCTCACCTCCCACGACAGGGCGGGACACTGAAGCTTTCTTT. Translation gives CASSPPTTGRDTEAFF.

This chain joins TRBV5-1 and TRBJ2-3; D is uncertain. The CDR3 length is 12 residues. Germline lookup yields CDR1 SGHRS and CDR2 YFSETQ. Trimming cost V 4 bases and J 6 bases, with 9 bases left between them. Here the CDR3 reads CASSPQKDTQYF. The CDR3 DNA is TGCGCCAGCAGCCCTCAGAAGGATACGCAGTATTTT.

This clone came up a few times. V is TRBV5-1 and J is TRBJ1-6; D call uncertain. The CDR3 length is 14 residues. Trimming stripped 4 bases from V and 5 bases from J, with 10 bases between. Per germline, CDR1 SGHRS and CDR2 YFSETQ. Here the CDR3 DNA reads TGCGCCAGCAGCAGTACCCTAGATAATTCACCCCTCCACTTT. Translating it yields CASSSTLDNSPLHF.